This T cell receptor beta chain was obtained from a study of OX40 agonist ivuxolimab in advanced cancers. Study context: Those treated in dose escalation had hepatocellular carcinoma, melanoma, renal cell cancer or head and neck cancer. Three patients, one with hepatocellular carcinoma and two with cutaneous melanoma, achieved partial responses.

Data came from immunoSEQ multiplex PCR; TCRdb stores just in-frame clones and leaves some out. This table holds about 25,000 clones, about 82% found once. CDR1 and CDR2 (germline): SNHLY, FYNNEI. Trimming removed 7 bases at V and 11 bases at J, with 15 bases between. The CDR3 contains 11 residues. The receptor comes from an adult with an advanced solid tumor such as melanoma, head and neck, liver or kidney cancer. This material consisted of CD4+ or CD8+ T cells sorted from blood, taken in a trial of the OX40 agonist ivuxolimab. The J gene is TRBJ2-7, the V gene TRBV2; tentative D call: TRBD1 (6 bases). This CDR3 reads CASKGTFGEYF. CDR3 nucleotide sequence: TGTGCCAGCAAAGGGACATTTGGGGAGTACTTC.